The present TCR beta chain was sequenced within a study of stem cell transplantation in POMP-related autoinflammatory disease. Across the whole study: Impaired MHC class I-dependent CD8+ differentiation was hypothesized from defective thymoproteasomes. Pre-transplant patients had naive-skewed CD4+ T cells and few CD8+ T cells. Study results and limitations: Unique TRB V-J gene pairings were limited in number in patients with PRAID. Across all analyzed T-cell subsets, patients with PRAID tended toward reduced diversity and increased clonality.

PRAID combined immunodeficiency and autoinflammation. V lost 4 bases and J lost 0, with 2 bases in between. Germline-derived CDR1 and CDR2 are SGHRS and YFSETQ. There are 11 residues in the CDR3. With regard to this clone: Its antigen is unidentified.

The protocol was immunoSEQ multiplex PCR, while the TCRdb copy is restricted to in-frame clones and leaves out a portion. The sample holds around 9,000 clones, about nine tenths seen once. The sequenced sample was CD8+ T cells from PBMCs, obtained before stem cell transplantation. The source of this sequence is a human donor with POMP-related autoinflammation and immune dysregulation (PRAID). This sequence joins TRBV5-1 and TRBJ2-7, with no clear D. For the CDR3, the DNA is TGCGCCAGCAGCACCTCCTACGAGCAGTACTTC. Translated: CASSTSYEQYF.